These T cell receptor beta chains were read from a single sample in a study of T cells in Graves' hyperthyroidism and ophthalmopathy. TCRdb processed the multiplex PCR reads anew with MiXCR; each CDR3 protein has one entry. Of some 460,000 distinct CDR3 sequences detected, approximately 14% appear once; the ten largest clones hold 13% to 15%. Specimen: blood. These receptors came from a woman younger than 35 with Graves' hyperthyroidism. Each CDR3 is given with its conserved first and last residue. A D gene is named only where the DNA matches it firmly. A clone size is listed for some rows: how often the clone was seen (once, few, many), or a class if it is expanded.

J: TRBJ2-2; size: NA; D: NA; V: TRBV29-1; DNA: TGCAGCGTTCGTTTGAGGGGCAACACCGGGGAGCTGTCTTTT; CDR3: CSVRLRGNTGELSF
J: TRBJ1-2; size: few; D: NA; V: TRBV10-1; DNA: TGCGCCAGCAGTGACTCCTCTAATGGCTACACCTTC; CDR3: CASSDSSNGYTF
J: TRBJ1-1; size: many; D: NA; V: TRBV3-1; DNA: TGTGCCAGCAGCCCCACGGGAAAGACTGAAGCTTTCTTT; CDR3: CASSPTGKTEAFF
J: TRBJ2-7; size: many; D: NA; V: TRBV2; DNA: TGTGCCAGCAGGGACGGGAGTGTCTACGAGCAGTACTTC; CDR3: CASRDGSVYEQYF
J: TRBJ2-7; size: NA; D: TRBD1; V: TRBV9; DNA: TGTGCCAGCAGCGTCCGGGACAGGGTGCCCTACGAGCAGTACTTC; CDR3: CASSVRDRVPYEQYF
J: TRBJ2-1; size: many; D: NA; V: TRBV7-3; DNA: TGTGCCAGCAGCCCTAGACTAGGTTCATACAATGAGCAGTTCTTC; CDR3: CASSPRLGSYNEQFF
J: TRBJ2-7; size: few; D: NA; V: TRBV28; DNA: TGTGCCAGCAGTTTCGGGAACAGAGAGTACGAGCAGTACTTC; CDR3: CASSFGNREYEQYF
J: TRBJ2-5; size: few; D: NA; V: TRBV27; DNA: TGTGCCAGCAGTTCTCGCCCATGGGAGACCCAGTACTTC; CDR3: CASSSRPWETQYF
J: TRBJ1-5; size: NA; D: NA; V: TRBV19; DNA: TGTGCCAGTAGAACTAGGGGGACGCAACAGCCCCAGCATTTT; CDR3: CASRTRGTQQPQHF
J: TRBJ1-1; size: many; D: NA; V: TRBV28; DNA: TGTGCCAGCAGCCAACCGATTAAACCCCAGAACACTGAAGCTTTCTTT; CDR3: CASSQPIKPQNTEAFF
J: TRBJ2-1; size: NA; D: TRBD2; V: TRBV10-3; DNA: TGTGCCATCAGTGGGGATAGCGGGAGTGTTGAGCAGTTCTTC; CDR3: CAISGDSGSVEQFF
J: TRBJ1-1; size: NA; D: NA; V: TRBV20-1; DNA: TGCAGTGCTCAACTTAAAGCGAACACTGAAGCTTTCTTT; CDR3: CSAQLKANTEAFF
J: TRBJ2-3; size: many; D: NA; V: TRBV7-2; DNA: TGTGCCAGCAGCTTAGCGGGGACGGGGGTGACAGATACGCAGTATTTT; CDR3: CASSLAGTGVTDTQYF
J: TRBJ2-1; size: many; D: TRBD2; V: TRBV5-6; DNA: TGTGCCAGCAGCTTGGGGTGGGCGGGGGGAAGGAATGAGCAGTTCTTC; CDR3: CASSLGWAGGRNEQFF
J: TRBJ1-1; size: few; D: NA; V: TRBV19; DNA: TGTGCCAGTAGCTTTCCCACGACGGGGGAAAACACTGAAGCTTTCTTT; CDR3: CASSFPTTGENTEAFF
J: TRBJ1-2; size: many; D: NA; V: TRBV6-1; DNA: TGTGCCAGCAGGGAGATAGGGGTGTTCTATGGCTACACCTTC; CDR3: CASREIGVFYGYTF
J: TRBJ2-3; size: few; D: NA; V: TRBV7-9; DNA: TGTGCCAGCAGCCGGTGGACCGAGGCGGTAGATACGCAGTATTTT; CDR3: CASSRWTEAVDTQYF
J: TRBJ1-5; size: NA; D: NA; V: TRBV6-1; DNA: TGTGCCAGCAGTGAAGCGCAGCAGGGGCCCCAGCATTTT; CDR3: CASSEAQQGPQHF
J: TRBJ1-6; size: NA; D: TRBD1; V: TRBV11-1; DNA: TGTGCCAGCAGCCCCCGGACAGGGAAGAATTCACCCCTCCACTTT; CDR3: CASSPRTGKNSPLHF
J: TRBJ2-1; size: NA; D: NA; V: TRBV15; DNA: TGTGCCACCAGCAGAGTAGGTTTAGATGAGCAGTTCTTC; CDR3: CATSRVGLDEQFF
J: TRBJ2-5; size: many; D: NA; V: TRBV7-3; DNA: TGTGCCAGCAGCCCGATGGGGTCACGGGAGACCCAGTACTTC; CDR3: CASSPMGSRETQYF
J: TRBJ2-5; size: few; D: NA; V: TRBV2; DNA: TGTGCCAGCAGTGCCGGACAGACCTCCCGAGAGACCCAGTACTTC; CDR3: CASSAGQTSRETQYF
J: TRBJ2-2; size: NA; D: NA; V: TRBV5-1; DNA: TGCGCCAGCAGCTTGAGGCTAGCATCAGACGGGGAGCTGTTTTTT; CDR3: CASSLRLASDGELFF
J: TRBJ1-2; size: NA; D: NA; V: TRBV19; DNA: TGTGCCAGTAGTATCCAGGGGAGTTCGTTGACCTATGGCTACACCTTC; CDR3: CASSIQGSSLTYGYTF
J: TRBJ2-1; size: NA; D: TRBD2; V: TRBV20-1; DNA: TGCAGTGCTAGGTCCCTAGGCGGCGGGGGGGGCAATGAGCAGTTCTTC; CDR3: CSARSLGGGGGNEQFF
J: TRBJ2-5; size: many; D: TRBD2; V: TRBV11-2; DNA: TGTGCCAGCAGCTTAGGCCGGGAGGGCCAAGGTGGGACCCAGTACTTC; CDR3: CASSLGREGQGGTQYF
J: TRBJ2-1; size: few; D: TRBD2; V: TRBV9; DNA: TGTGCCAGCAGCGTTACCGGGGGGGGTGTAAATGAGCAGTTCTTC; CDR3: CASSVTGGGVNEQFF
J: TRBJ2-5; size: many; D: TRBD1; V: TRBV28; DNA: TGTGCCAGCAGAGAGGACAGGGGTGGTGAGACCCAGTACTTC; CDR3: CASREDRGGETQYF
J: TRBJ2-2; size: few; D: NA; V: TRBV12-3/TRBV12-4; DNA: TGTGCCAGCAGTTCAAGCCGTTGGGAAACAGGGGGGGGTTACACCGGGGAGCTGTTTTTT; CDR3: CASSSSRWETGGGYTGELFF
J: TRBJ2-2; size: many; D: TRBD2; V: TRBV20-1; DNA: TGCAGTACTAGCGGTCACGCGAACACCGGGGAGCTGTTTTTT; CDR3: CSTSGHANTGELFF
J: TRBJ2-3; size: NA; D: TRBD2; V: TRBV6-4; DNA: TGTGCCAGCAGTGACAGCGGGGGGGCAGATACGCAGTATTTT; CDR3: CASSDSGGADTQYF